This T cell receptor beta chain derives from a study of OX40 agonist ivuxolimab in advanced cancers. Study context: The patients got ivuxolimab, which is an agonistic anti-OX40 (CD134) antibody.

The CDR3 length is 13 residues. After removal of 0 bases from V and 9 bases from J, the junction contained 0 bases not matched to a gene. Germline V gene data show CDR1 as LGHNT and CDR2 as FRNRAP. TCRdb's copy holds only in-frame clones and misses some; the assay was immunoSEQ multiplex PCR. The sample has some 79,000 clones, 80% to 90% seen once. Note on this clone: Antigen specificity is unknown.

Points from the study as a whole: Average numbers of expanded clones were greater in CD8+ T cells than in CD4+.

The source is an adult with an advanced solid tumor such as melanoma, head and neck, liver or kidney cancer. The chain links TRBV12-5 to TRBJ2-1; 9 bases are shared with TRBD2. Here the sequenced sample was CD4+ or CD8+ T cells sorted from blood, taken in a trial of the OX40 agonist ivuxolimab. DNA for the CDR3: TGTGCTAGTGGTTTGGTAGCGGGAGGTGAGCAGTTCTTC. Translating gives CASGLVAGGEQFF.